The clone carrying this T cell receptor (beta chain) was observed a single time. The sample originates from a study of blood T cell repertoires in COVID-19. Study information: PBMCs, B-cell-depleted T cells, or T cells were the source of the cDNA or gDNA that made up the material.

Enrolled through a virtual design, the participants were between 18 and 89 years of age and came from about two dozen US areas. Two negative PCRs, clearance, or symptom resolution had been documented for recovered Cohort 3 donors. Authors' methods: Quantification of nucleated cells was approximated via reference gene primer amplification. Data came from immunoSEQ multiplex PCR; TCRdb stores just in-frame clones and leaves some out. That table supplies the V and J calls and clone size; D and trimming were determined from the DNA. The table includes almost 250,000 clones, roughly 86% detected once. The V gene's germline CDR1 is MGHRA and CDR2 YSYEKL. The CDR3 covers 14 residues. Trimming cost V 4 bases and J 7 bases; bases outside gene matches: 1.

The gene calls are TRBV4-1 and TRBJ1-4; 12 nucleotides line up with TRBD1. The specimen sequenced was PBMCs or T cells enriched from blood (not recorded which). The source is a woman between 45 and 65 years old who had recovered from COVID-19. CDR3 DNA: TGCGCCAGCAGCCGGGACAGGGGGCTTGAAAAACTGTTTTTT. Amino acids: CASSRDRGLEKLFF.